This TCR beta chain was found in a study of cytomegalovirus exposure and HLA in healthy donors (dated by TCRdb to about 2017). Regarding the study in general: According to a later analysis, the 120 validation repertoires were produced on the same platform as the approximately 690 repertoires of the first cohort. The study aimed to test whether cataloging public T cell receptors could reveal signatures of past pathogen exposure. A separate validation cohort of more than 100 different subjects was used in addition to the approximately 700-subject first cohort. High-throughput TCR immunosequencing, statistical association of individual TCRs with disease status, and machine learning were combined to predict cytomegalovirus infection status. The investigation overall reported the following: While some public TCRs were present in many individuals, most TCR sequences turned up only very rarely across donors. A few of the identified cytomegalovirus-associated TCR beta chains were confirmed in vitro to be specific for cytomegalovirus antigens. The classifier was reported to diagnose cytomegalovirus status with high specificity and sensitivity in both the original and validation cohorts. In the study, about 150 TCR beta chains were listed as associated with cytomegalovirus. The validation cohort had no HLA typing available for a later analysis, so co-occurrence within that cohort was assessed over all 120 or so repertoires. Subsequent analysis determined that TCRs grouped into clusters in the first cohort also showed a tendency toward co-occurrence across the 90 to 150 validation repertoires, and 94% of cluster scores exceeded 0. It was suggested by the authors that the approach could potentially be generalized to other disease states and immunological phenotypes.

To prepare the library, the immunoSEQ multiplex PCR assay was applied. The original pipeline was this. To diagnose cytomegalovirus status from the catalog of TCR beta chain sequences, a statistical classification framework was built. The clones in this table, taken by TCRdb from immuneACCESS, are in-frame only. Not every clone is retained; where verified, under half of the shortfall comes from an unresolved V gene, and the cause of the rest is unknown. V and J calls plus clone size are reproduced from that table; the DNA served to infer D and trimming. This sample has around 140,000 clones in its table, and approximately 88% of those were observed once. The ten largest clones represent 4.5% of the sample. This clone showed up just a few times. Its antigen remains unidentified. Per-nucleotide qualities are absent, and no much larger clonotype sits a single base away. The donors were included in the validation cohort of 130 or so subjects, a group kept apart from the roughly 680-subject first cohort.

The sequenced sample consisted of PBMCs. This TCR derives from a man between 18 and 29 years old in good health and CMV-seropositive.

Here the CDR3 is given as CACLVPLHWSFYGYTF. The DNA sequence is as follows: TGTGCCTGTCTGGTCCCCCTTCATTGGAGCTTCTATGGCTACACCTTC. The chain employs TRBV30 and TRBJ1-2; the D gene is not confidently resolved. From a lookup of the germline V gene (reference sequence), CDR1 and CDR2 are GTSNPN and SVGIG. The CDR3 has 16 amino acids, counting the end cysteine and phenylalanine. This entry keeps only the CDR3 DNA: 48 bases, framed from base 1. V is cut by 6 bases and J by 4 bases, and the space between the germline ends is 24 bases.